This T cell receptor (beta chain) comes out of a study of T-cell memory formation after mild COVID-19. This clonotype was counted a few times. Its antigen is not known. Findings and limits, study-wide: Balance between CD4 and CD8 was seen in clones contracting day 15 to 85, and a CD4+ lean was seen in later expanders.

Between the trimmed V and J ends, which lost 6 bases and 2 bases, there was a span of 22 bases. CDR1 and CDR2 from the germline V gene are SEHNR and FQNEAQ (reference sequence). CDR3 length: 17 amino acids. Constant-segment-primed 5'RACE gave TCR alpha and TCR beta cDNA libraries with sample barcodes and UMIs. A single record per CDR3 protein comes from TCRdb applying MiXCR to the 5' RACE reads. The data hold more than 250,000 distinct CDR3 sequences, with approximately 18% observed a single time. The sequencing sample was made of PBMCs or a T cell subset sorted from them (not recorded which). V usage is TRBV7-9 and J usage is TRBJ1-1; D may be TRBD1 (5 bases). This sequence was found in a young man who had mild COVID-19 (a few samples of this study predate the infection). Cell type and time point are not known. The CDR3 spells CASRAGVRGALNTEAFF. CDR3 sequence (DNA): TGTGCCAGCAGGGCCGGGGTTCGAGGGGCCCTTAACACTGAAGCTTTCTTT.